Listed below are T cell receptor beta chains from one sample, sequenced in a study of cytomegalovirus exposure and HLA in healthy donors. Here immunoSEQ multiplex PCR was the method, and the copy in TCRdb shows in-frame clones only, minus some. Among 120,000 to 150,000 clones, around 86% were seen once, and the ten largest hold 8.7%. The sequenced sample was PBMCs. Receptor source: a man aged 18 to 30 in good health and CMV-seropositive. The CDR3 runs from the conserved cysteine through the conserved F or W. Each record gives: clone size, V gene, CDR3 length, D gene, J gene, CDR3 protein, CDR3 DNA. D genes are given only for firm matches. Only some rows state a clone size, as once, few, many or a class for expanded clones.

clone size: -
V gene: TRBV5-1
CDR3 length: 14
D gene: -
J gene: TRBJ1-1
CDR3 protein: CASNTGNLNTEAFF
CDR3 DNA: TGCGCCAGCAATACGGGGAATTTGAACACTGAAGCTTTCTTT

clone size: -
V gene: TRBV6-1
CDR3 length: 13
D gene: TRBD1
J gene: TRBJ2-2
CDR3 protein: CASDRGNTGELFF
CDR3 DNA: TGTGCCAGTGACAGGGGAAACACCGGGGAGCTGTTTTTT

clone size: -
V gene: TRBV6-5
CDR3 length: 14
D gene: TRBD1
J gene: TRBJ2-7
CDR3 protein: CASSTGTGPYEQYF
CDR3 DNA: TGTGCCAGCAGCACCGGGACAGGACCCTACGAGCAGTACTTC

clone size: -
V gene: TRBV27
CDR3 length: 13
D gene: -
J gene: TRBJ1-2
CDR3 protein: CASSLQGYYGYTF
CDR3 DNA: TGTGCCAGCAGTTTACAGGGGTACTATGGCTACACCTTC

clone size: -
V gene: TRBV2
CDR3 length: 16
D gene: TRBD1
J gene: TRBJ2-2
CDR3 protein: CASSEGGRGSTGELFF
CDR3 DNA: TGTGCCAGCAGTGAAGGGGGCAGGGGGAGCACCGGGGAGCTGTTTTTT

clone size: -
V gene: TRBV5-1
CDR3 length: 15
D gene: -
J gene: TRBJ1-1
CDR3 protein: CASSFLGTLNTEAFF
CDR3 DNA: TGCGCCAGCAGCTTCCTTGGGACTCTGAACACTGAAGCTTTCTTT

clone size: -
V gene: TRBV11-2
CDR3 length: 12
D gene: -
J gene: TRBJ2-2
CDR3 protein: CASSLSYGELFF
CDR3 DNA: TGTGCCAGCAGCTTATCTTACGGGGAGCTGTTTTTT

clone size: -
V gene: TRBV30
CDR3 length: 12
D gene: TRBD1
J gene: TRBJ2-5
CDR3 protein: CAWQGARETQYF
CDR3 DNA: TGTGCCTGGCAGGGGGCAAGAGAGACCCAGTACTTC

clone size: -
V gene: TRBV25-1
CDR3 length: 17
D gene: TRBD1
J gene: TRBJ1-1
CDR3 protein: CASSVTGTGGGYTEAFF
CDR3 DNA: TGTGCCAGCAGTGTTACCGGGACAGGGGGGGGTTATACTGAAGCTTTCTTT

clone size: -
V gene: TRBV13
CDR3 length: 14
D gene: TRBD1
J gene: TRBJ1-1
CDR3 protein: CASSSTGADTEAFF
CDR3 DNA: TGTGCCAGCAGCTCGACAGGGGCGGACACTGAAGCTTTCTTT

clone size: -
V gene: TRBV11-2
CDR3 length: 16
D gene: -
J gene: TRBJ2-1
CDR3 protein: CASSQFTSPDRGEQFF
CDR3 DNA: TGTGCCAGCAGCCAATTCACTTCCCCCGACCGGGGAGAGCAGTTCTTC

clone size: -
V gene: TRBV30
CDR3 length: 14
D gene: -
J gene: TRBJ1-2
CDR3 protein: CAWSVLGARYGYTF
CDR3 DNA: TGTGCCTGGAGTGTACTGGGGGCACGGTATGGCTACACCTTC

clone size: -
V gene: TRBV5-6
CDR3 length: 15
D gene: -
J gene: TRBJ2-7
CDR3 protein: CASSLAGQGISEQYF
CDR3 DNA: TGTGCCAGCAGCTTGGCGGGCCAGGGGATCTCCGAGCAGTACTTC

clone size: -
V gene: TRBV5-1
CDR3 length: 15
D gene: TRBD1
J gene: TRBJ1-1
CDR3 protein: CASSLPGQPNTEAFF
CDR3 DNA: TGCGCCAGCAGCTTACCGGGACAGCCTAACACTGAAGCTTTCTTT

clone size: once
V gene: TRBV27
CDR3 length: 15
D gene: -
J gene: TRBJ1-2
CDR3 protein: CASSFLGGFNYGYTF
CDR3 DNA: TGTGCCAGCAGTTTCCTCGGGGGGTTTAACTATGGCTACACCTTC

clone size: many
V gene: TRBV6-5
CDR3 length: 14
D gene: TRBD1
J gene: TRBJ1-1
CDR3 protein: CASSSIGQGGYSSF
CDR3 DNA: TGTGCCAGCAGTTCGATCGGACAGGGGGGTTACAGCTCATTT

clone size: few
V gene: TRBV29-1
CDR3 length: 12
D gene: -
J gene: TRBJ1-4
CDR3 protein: CSGQEAEEKLFF
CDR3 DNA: TGCAGCGGCCAGGAGGCGGAGGAAAAACTGTTTTTT

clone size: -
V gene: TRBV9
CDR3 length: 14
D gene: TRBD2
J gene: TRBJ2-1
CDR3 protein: CASSVAGGSDEQFF
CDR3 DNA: TGTGCCAGCAGTGTAGCGGGGGGTTCAGATGAGCAGTTCTTC

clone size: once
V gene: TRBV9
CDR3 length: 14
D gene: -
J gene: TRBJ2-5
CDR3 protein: CASRVLGLQETQYF
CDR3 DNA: TGTGCCAGCAGGGTGCTGGGACTTCAAGAGACCCAGTACTTC

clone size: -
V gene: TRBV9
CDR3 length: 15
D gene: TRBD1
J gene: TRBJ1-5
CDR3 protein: CASSVTGGAGQPQHF
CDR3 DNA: TGTGCCAGCAGCGTTACAGGGGGCGCGGGCCAGCCCCAGCATTTT

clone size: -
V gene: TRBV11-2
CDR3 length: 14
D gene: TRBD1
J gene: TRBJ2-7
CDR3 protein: CASSSGTAKYEQYF
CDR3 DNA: TGTGCCAGCAGCTCCGGGACAGCGAAATACGAGCAGTACTTC

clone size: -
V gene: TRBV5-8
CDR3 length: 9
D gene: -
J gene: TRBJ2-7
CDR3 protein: CASTREQYF
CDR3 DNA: TGTGCCAGCACCCGCGAGCAGTACTTC

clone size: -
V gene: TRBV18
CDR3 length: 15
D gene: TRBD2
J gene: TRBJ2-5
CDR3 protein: CASSPAGLSGETQYF
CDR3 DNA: TGTGCCAGCTCACCAGCAGGCCTTAGCGGGGAGACCCAGTACTTC

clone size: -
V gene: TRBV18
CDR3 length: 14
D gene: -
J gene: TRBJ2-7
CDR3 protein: CASRARDNSYEQYF
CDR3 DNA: TGTGCCAGCCGAGCCCGGGACAACTCCTACGAGCAGTACTTC

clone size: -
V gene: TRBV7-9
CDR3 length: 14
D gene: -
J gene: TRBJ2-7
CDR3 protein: CASSGRGGAVSQYF
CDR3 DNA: TGTGCCAGCAGCGGGCGAGGGGGGGCAGTATCCCAGTACTTC

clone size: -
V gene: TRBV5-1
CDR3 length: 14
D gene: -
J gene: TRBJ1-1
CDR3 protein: CASSSSNRNTEAFF
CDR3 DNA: TGCGCCAGCAGCTCGTCGAACAGGAACACTGAAGCTTTCTTT

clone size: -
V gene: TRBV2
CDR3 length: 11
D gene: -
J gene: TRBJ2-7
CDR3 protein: CASSSLYEQYF
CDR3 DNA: TGTGCCAGCAGTTCTCTATACGAGCAGTACTTC

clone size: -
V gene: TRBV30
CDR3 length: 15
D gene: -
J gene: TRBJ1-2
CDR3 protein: CAWSLTRTPAHGYTF
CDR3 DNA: TGTGCCTGGAGTCTAACTCGGACACCCGCCCATGGCTACACCTTC

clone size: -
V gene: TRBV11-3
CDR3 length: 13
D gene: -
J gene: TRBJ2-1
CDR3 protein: CASSLQGSNEQFF
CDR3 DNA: TGTGCCAGCAGCCTACAGGGCAGCAATGAGCAGTTCTTC

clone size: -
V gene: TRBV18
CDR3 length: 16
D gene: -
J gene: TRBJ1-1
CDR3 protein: CASSLVSGVMNTEAFF
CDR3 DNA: TGTGCCAGCTCATTGGTTTCAGGGGTCATGAACACTGAAGCTTTCTTT

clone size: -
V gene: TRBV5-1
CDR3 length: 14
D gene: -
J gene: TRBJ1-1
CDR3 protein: CASSPQGLLTEAFF
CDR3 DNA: TGCGCCAGCAGCCCGCAGGGGCTTCTCACTGAAGCTTTCTTT

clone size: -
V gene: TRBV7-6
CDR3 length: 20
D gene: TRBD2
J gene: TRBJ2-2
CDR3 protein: CASSPPPTSGDSPTTGELFF
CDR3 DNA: TGTGCCAGCAGCCCACCCCCGACTAGCGGGGACTCCCCGACCACCGGGGAGCTGTTTTTT

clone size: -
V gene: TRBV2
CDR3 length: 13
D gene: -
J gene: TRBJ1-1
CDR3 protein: CASSEEGGIEAFF
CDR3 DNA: TGTGCCAGCAGTGAAGAGGGAGGGATTGAAGCTTTCTTT

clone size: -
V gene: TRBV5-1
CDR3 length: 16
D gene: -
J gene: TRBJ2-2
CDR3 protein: CASSLSVSRNTGELFF
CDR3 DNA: TGCGCCAGCAGCTTGTCGGTGTCACGGAACACCGGGGAGCTGTTTTTT

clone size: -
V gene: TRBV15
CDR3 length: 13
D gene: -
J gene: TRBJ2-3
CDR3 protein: CATSRGGADTQYF
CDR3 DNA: TGTGCCACCAGCAGAGGGGGGGCAGATACGCAGTATTTT